This T cell receptor (beta chain) was recorded in a study of T-cell memory formation after mild COVID-19. Study details: TCR clusters were mostly confined to one donor each. Study outcomes and limitations: From day 15 to 85, contracting clones were balanced between CD4 and CD8, whereas later expanders leaned toward CD4+.

CDR3 length: 14 residues. Deletions cut 6 bases from V and 0 bases from J, with 9 bases between. With respect to this clonotype: Its antigen is still unknown.

TCRdb redid the calling of the 5' RACE reads with MiXCR, one entry per CDR3 protein. The sample contains about 360,000 distinct CDR3 sequences, under 15% of which appear only once. The source material was PBMCs or a T cell subset sorted from them (not recorded which). The chain combines TRBV12-3 or TRBV12-4 with TRBJ1-5; the D is unclear. This receptor was taken from a man younger than 35 who had mild COVID-19 (a few samples of this study predate the infection). Cell type and time point are not known. The CDR3 coding sequence is TGTGCCAGCAGAGGACGGTATAGCAATCAGCCCCAGCATTTT. Its translation is CASRGRYSNQPQHF.